The 4 T cell receptor beta chains given below trace back to one sample, sequenced in a study of control samples from healthy donors and cancer patients. Sequencing was performed with immunoSEQ multiplex PCR; in TCRdb, only in-frame clones are kept and a portion is missing. The data contain approximately 160,000 clones, 85% to 95% of them singletons. Sequenced sample: blood. Source of these receptors: a woman between 18 and 29 years old in good health.

This clone was counted once. The chain has TRBV6-5 and TRBJ2-7, with D possibly being TRBD1 (5 bases). Germline CDR1 reads MNHEY; CDR2 reads SVGAGI. V dropped 7 bases and J dropped 1 base, with 14 bases sitting between them. The CDR3 spans 14 residues. The CDR3 is CASTFRVRSYEQYF. Here the CDR3 DNA reads TGTGCCAGCACCTTCAGGGTTAGGTCCTACGAGCAGTACTTC.

This sequence joins TRBV5-1 and TRBJ2-5; TRBD1 might be the D (6 bases). Germline-derived CDR1 and CDR2 are SGHRS and YFSETQ. The CDR3 totals 14 residues. V was shortened by 4 bases and J by 5 bases, with 15 bases between the two germline ends. In nucleotides, the CDR3 is TGCGCCAGCAGCCTCACAGGGTTTGAGGAGACCCAGTACTTC. Its translation is CASSLTGFEETQYF.

This chain uses TRBV7-6 with TRBJ1-5; a possible D gene is TRBD1 (6 bases). V was pared by 5 bases and J by 4 bases, with 9 bases between. CDR1 and CDR2 from the germline V gene are SGHVS and FNYEAQ. CDR3 length: 13 residues. The CDR3 reads CASSRTGNQPQHF. The CDR3 DNA follows: TGTGCCAGCAGCAGAACAGGGAATCAGCCCCAGCATTTT.

The chain employs TRBV6-5 and TRBJ1-2; 7 nucleotides agree with TRBD1. After removal of 6 bases from V and 3 bases from J, the junction contained 4 bases not matched to a gene. Germline V gene sequence: CDR1 MNHEY, CDR2 SVGAGI. The CDR3 runs to 13 residues. The CDR3 DNA is TGTGCCAGCAGGGCGACAGGGTACTATGGCTACACCTTC. Translating it yields CASRATGYYGYTF.